This TCR beta chain was sequenced during a study of PD-1 blockade in classical Hodgkin lymphoma. Points from the study as a whole: A significant rise in TCR diversity was seen by C4D1 for CD4+ cells but not for CD8+ cells.

Autologous stem cell transplantation was followed by relapse in every patient, and brentuximab vedotin exposure varied. A single count supports this clone. No antigen is known for it. Profiling relied on immunoSEQ multiplex PCR, and the TCRdb table lists in-frame clones only, not all of them. The sample yields more than 140,000 clones, 78% seen once. Germline V lookup: CDR1 ENHRY, CDR2 SYGVKD. V dropped 3 bases and J dropped 4; count of bases not matched to a gene: 5. The CDR3 has 15 amino acids. V gene TRBV10-3 combines with J gene TRBJ2-1; 8 nucleotides agree with TRBD2. This TCR came from a human donor with classical Hodgkin lymphoma. The specimen comprised peripheral blood mononuclear cells (PBMCs), sampled before the second cycle of nivolumab. The DNA of the CDR3 is TGTGCCATCAGTGACGGTCGGGAGGGGTACAATGAGCAGTTCTTC. Translated: CAISDGREGYNEQFF.